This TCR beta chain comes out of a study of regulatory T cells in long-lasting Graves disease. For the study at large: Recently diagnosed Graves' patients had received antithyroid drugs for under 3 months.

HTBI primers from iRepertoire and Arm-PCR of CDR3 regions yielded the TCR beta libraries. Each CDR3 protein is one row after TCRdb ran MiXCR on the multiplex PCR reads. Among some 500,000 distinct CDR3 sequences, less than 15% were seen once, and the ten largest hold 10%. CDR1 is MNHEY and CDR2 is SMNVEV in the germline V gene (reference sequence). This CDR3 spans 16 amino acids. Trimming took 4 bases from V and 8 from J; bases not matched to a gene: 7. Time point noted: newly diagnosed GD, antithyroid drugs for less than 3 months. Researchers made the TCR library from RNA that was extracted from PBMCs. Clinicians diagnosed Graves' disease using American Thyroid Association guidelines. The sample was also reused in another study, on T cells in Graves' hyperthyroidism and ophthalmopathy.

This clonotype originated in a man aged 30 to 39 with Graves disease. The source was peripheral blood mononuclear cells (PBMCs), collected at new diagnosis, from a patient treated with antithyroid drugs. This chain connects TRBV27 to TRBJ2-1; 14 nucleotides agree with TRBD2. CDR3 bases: TGTGCCAGCAGTTCATCCGGGACTAGCGGGAGCCATGAGCAGTTCTTC. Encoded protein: CASSSSGTSGSHEQFF.